The rows below give T cell receptor beta chains drawn from one sample of a study of molecular identifiers for immune sequencing clone quantification. TCRdb recomputed calls from the PCR reads with MiXCR, one row per CDR3 protein. The profile shows approximately 40,000 distinct CDR3 sequences, roughly 24% of them singletons. The sample taken for sequencing was naive CD8+ T cells from blood, with Jurkat cell RNA spiked in. These receptors were collected from a human donor in good health. Some libraries in this study had Jurkat cell RNA spiked in. CDR3s include the opening cysteine and the closing phenylalanine or tryptophan. The D gene is left open where the match is weak. Clone size, where shown, is once, few, many, or a class for clones that have expanded.

v_gene,abundance,d_gene,j_gene,CDR3aa,CDR3nt
TRBV24-1,few,-,TRBJ1-1,CATSDAGAEAFF,TGTGCCACCAGTGACGCAGGGGCTGAAGCTTTCTTT
TRBV19,-,-,TRBJ2-7,CASSILSGDEQYF,TGTGCCAGTAGTATCCTGTCAGGGGACGAGCAGTACTTC
TRBV30,many,TRBD1,TRBJ2-1,CAYTGVGYNEQFF,TGTGCCTACACAGGGGTTGGGTACAATGAGCAGTTCTTC
TRBV7-2,many,-,TRBJ2-5,CASSLAAGSGGTQYF,TGTGCCAGCAGCTTAGCGGCAGGGTCCGGGGGGACCCAGTACTTC
TRBV7-9,-,-,TRBJ2-5,CASSSSLEGGAFGTQYF,TGTGCCAGCAGCTCCTCGTTGGAGGGGGGGGCTTTCGGGACCCAGTACTTC
TRBV9,-,TRBD1,TRBJ2-7,CASSVAGGGYEQYF,TGTGCCAGCAGCGTAGCAGGGGGCGGGTACGAGCAGTACTTC
TRBV7-2,-,-,TRBJ2-3,CASRAATTDTQYF,TGTGCCAGCCGCGCCGCTACCACAGATACGCAGTATTTT
TRBV12-3/TRBV12-4,few,TRBD1,TRBJ1-2,CASRTGKFYGYTF,TGTGCCAGCAGGACAGGGAAATTCTATGGCTACACCTTC
TRBV30,-,-,TRBJ1-5,CAWSVWGGGNQPQHF,TGTGCCTGGAGTGTATGGGGAGGAGGCAATCAGCCCCAGCATTTT
TRBV4-3,-,-,TRBJ2-1,CASSQETAGFSYNEQFF,TGCGCCAGCAGCCAAGAGACGGCGGGGTTCTCCTACAATGAGCAGTTCTTC
TRBV4-1,many,-,TRBJ2-3,CASSTRLSLKTDTQYF,TGCGCCAGCAGCACTCGACTGTCACTCAAAACAGATACGCAGTATTTT
TRBV20-1,many,-,TRBJ1-1,CSAREKWGEAILAEAFF,TGCAGTGCTAGAGAGAAGTGGGGGGAGGCCATTTTGGCTGAAGCTTTCTTT
TRBV11-3,many,TRBD1,TRBJ2-7,CASSSRDRGYEQYF,TGTGCCAGCAGCTCCCGGGACAGGGGCTACGAGCAGTACTTC
TRBV13,few,-,TRBJ2-7,CASSLRTPQNEQYF,TGTGCCAGCAGCCTGCGGACCCCTCAGAACGAGCAGTACTTC
TRBV6-5,many,-,TRBJ1-1,CASSLVYQGSNTEAFF,TGTGCCAGCAGTCTTGTTTATCAGGGGTCGAACACTGAAGCTTTCTTT
TRBV5-1,once,TRBD2,TRBJ2-1,CANSFAGAGDEQFF,TGCGCCAACAGCTTCGCGGGAGCGGGCGATGAGCAGTTCTTC
TRBV13,-,-,TRBJ2-7,CASSDGTNYEQYF,TGTGCCAGCAGCGACGGGACCAACTACGAGCAGTACTTC
TRBV18,-,-,TRBJ1-4,CASSPSLLEANEKLFF,TGTGCCAGCTCACCAAGTCTCTTGGAGGCGAATGAAAAACTGTTTTTT
TRBV7-9,-,-,TRBJ2-4,CASSPPTQTGAAQYF,TGTGCCAGCAGCCCCCCGACCCAAACCGGGGCCGCGCAGTACTTC
TRBV4-3,many,-,TRBJ2-1,CASSQEASSYEQFF,TGCGCCAGCAGCCAAGAGGCTTCTAGCTATGAGCAGTTCTTC
TRBV29-1,many,TRBD1,TRBJ1-3,CSVGLGQGLGNTIYF,TGCAGCGTTGGATTGGGACAGGGTTTGGGAAACACCATATATTTT
TRBV20-1,few,TRBD1,TRBJ2-1,CSAKVRDRPFNEQFF,TGCAGTGCCAAAGTCCGGGACAGACCTTTCAATGAGCAGTTCTTC
TRBV5-5,many,TRBD2,TRBJ2-1,CASSDVTSGLYNEQFF,TGTGCCAGCAGCGACGTGACTAGCGGGTTATACAATGAGCAGTTCTTC
TRBV4-1,-,TRBD1,TRBJ2-7,CASSHAGTGDYEHYF,TGCGCCAGCAGCCATGCCGGGACAGGGGACTACGAGCACTACTTC
TRBV20-1,many,-,TRBJ2-7,CSASPGSSYEQYF,TGCAGTGCTTCCCCGGGAAGCTCCTACGAGCAGTACTTC
TRBV4-3,medium-sized,-,TRBJ2-7,CASSQVRGYEQYF,TGCGCCAGCAGCCAAGTGCGAGGATACGAGCAGTACTTC
TRBV19,many,TRBD1,TRBJ2-3,CASSWREQGRVQYF,TGTGCCAGTAGTTGGAGAGAACAGGGGAGAGTGCAGTATTTT
TRBV29-1,-,-,TRBJ2-5,CSVEEGLARETQYF,TGCAGCGTTGAAGAAGGTCTAGCAAGGGAGACCCAGTACTTC
TRBV16,few,TRBD1,TRBJ1-5,CASSVGTGGQPQHF,TGTGCCAGCAGCGTCGGGACAGGCGGTCAGCCCCAGCATTTT
TRBV20-1,-,TRBD1,TRBJ2-7,CSARPQGTAEQYF,TGCAGTGCTAGGCCACAGGGGACCGCGGAGCAGTACTTC
TRBV9,-,-,TRBJ1-2,CASSVGGSGENYGYTF,TGTGCCAGCAGCGTAGGGGGGTCGGGGGAGAACTATGGCTACACCTTC
TRBV2,many,-,TRBJ2-7,CASSDAGTWAYEQYF,TGTGCCAGCAGCGATGCCGGGACTTGGGCCTACGAGCAGTACTTC
TRBV20-1,many,TRBD1,TRBJ2-4,CSARDGWDRGINKNIQYF,TGCAGTGCTAGAGACGGATGGGACAGGGGCATTAACAAAAACATTCAGTACTTC
TRBV6-5,many,-,TRBJ1-1,CAPPGGTEAFF,TGTGCCCCTCCGGGAGGCACTGAAGCTTTCTTT
TRBV2,-,TRBD2,TRBJ2-7,CASPPWGTSGTSYEQYF,TGTGCCAGCCCCCCATGGGGGACTAGCGGTACGTCCTACGAGCAGTACTTC
TRBV11-2,many,-,TRBJ2-1,CASSSHGNEQFF,TGTGCCAGCAGCTCCCATGGCAATGAGCAGTTCTTC
TRBV29-1,medium-sized,-,TRBJ2-7,CSQTAGFGTDEQYF,TGCAGCCAGACGGCGGGGTTTGGGACAGATGAGCAGTACTTC
TRBV19,many,-,TRBJ2-3,CASSSNGVDTQYF,TGTGCCAGTTCCTCTAACGGGGTTGATACGCAGTATTTT
TRBV7-9,many,TRBD1,TRBJ2-3,CASSEPGQEIDTQYF,TGTGCCAGCAGCGAGCCGGGACAGGAAATAGATACGCAGTATTTT
TRBV4-3,-,-,TRBJ2-2,CASSQDRTVTTGELFF,TGCGCCAGCAGCCAAGACAGGACAGTCACCACCGGGGAGCTGTTTTTT
TRBV7-9,many,-,TRBJ2-5,CASSQKETQYF,TGTGCCAGCAGCCAAAAAGAGACCCAGTACTTC
TRBV6-2/TRBV6-3,-,TRBD2,TRBJ2-5,CAISEGLDIQETQHF,TGTGCCATCTCGGAGGGACTAGACATCCAAGAGACCCAGCACTTC
TRBV19,many,-,TRBJ1-4,CASSMTATNEKLFF,TGTGCCAGTAGTATGACAGCAACTAATGAAAAACTGTTTTTT
TRBV16,many,-,TRBJ2-1,CASSQTSNEQFF,TGTGCCAGCAGCCAAACTAGCAATGAGCAGTTCTTC
TRBV5-6,few,-,TRBJ1-4,CAGSLGLGGPSTNEKLFF,TGTGCCGGCAGCTTAGGCTTGGGGGGACCATCAACTAATGAAAAACTGTTTTTT
TRBV24-1,many,TRBD2,TRBJ2-1,CATSEGTSGDFYEQFF,TGTGCCACCAGTGAGGGGACTAGCGGGGATTTCTATGAGCAGTTCTTC
TRBV10-3,medium-sized,TRBD1,TRBJ2-3,CAIRDRDQDTQYF,TGTGCCATAAGGGACAGGGACCAGGATACGCAGTATTTT
TRBV4-2,few,-,TRBJ2-2,CASSQEPRAGELFF,TGTGCCAGCAGCCAAGAGCCGCGGGCCGGGGAGCTGTTTTTT
TRBV14,-,-,TRBJ2-7,CASSQDGAKGEQYF,TGTGCCAGCAGCCAAGATGGGGCCAAGGGGGAGCAGTACTTC
TRBV6-2/TRBV6-3,many,-,TRBJ2-1,CASSYSRYNEQFF,TGTGCCAGCAGTTACTCTAGGTACAATGAGCAGTTCTTC
TRBV7-6,-,-,TRBJ2-5,CASGRSQYQETQYF,TGTGCCAGCGGCCGAAGTCAGTACCAAGAGACCCAGTACTTC
TRBV4-3,many,-,TRBJ1-4,CASSQDTRGATNEKLFF,TGCGCCAGCAGCCAAGATACCAGGGGAGCAACTAATGAAAAACTGTTTTTT